These T cell receptor beta chains were read from a single sample in a study of graft-versus-host responses after intestinal transplantation. The repertoire was sequenced with immunoSEQ multiplex PCR; TCRdb's copy has only in-frame clones and lacks some. The sample holds 15,000 to 20,000 clones, 75% to 90% seen once. Sequenced material: ileum tissue, taken 104 days after intestinal transplant. These receptors were obtained from a human patient who received an intestinal transplant, so some T cells may come from the graft donor. Each CDR3 is given with its conserved first and last residue. The D gene is left open where the match is weak. Not all rows give a size; the values are once, few, many and, for expanded clones, a class.

cdr3_nt: TGTGCCAGCAGCTTATTCCCAGCGGGAGTTTACGAGCAGTACTTC
cdr3_aa: CASSLFPAGVYEQYF
d_call: TRBD2
j_call: TRBJ2-7
clone_size: once
v_call: TRBV7-4

cdr3_nt: TGCAGCGCCGGGGGAGGTGAGGTCGAGCAGTACTTC
cdr3_aa: CSAGGGEVEQYF
d_call: .
j_call: TRBJ2-7
clone_size: once
v_call: TRBV29-1

cdr3_nt: TGTGCCAGCAGTTTACTCGAGACTATCTACGAGCAGTACTTC
cdr3_aa: CASSLLETIYEQYF
d_call: .
j_call: TRBJ2-7
clone_size: .
v_call: TRBV27

cdr3_nt: TGTGCCAGCAGCTCAGGCGGGACGTCCTCCCACGAGACCCAGTACTTC
cdr3_aa: CASSSGGTSSHETQYF
d_call: .
j_call: TRBJ2-5
clone_size: .
v_call: TRBV9

cdr3_nt: TGTGCCAGCAGCTCTAGCGGGGGAGAGACCCAGTACTTC
cdr3_aa: CASSSSGGETQYF
d_call: .
j_call: TRBJ2-5
clone_size: .
v_call: TRBV21-1

cdr3_nt: TGTGCCAGCAGTCCCTTAGCTGTTAGCACAGATACGCAGTATTTT
cdr3_aa: CASSPLAVSTDTQYF
d_call: .
j_call: TRBJ2-3
clone_size: .
v_call: TRBV27

cdr3_nt: TGTGCCACCACCAGCAGGGGCCCATTAGGCACAGATACGCAGTATTTT
cdr3_aa: CATTSRGPLGTDTQYF
d_call: .
j_call: TRBJ2-3
clone_size: .
v_call: TRBV19

cdr3_nt: TGCGCCAGCAGCCAAGAAAGAGCGCGTGAGCAGTACTTC
cdr3_aa: CASSQERAREQYF
d_call: .
j_call: TRBJ2-7
clone_size: .
v_call: TRBV4-1

cdr3_nt: TGTGCCAGCAGTTTTACTGAAGGTAACCAGCATTTT
cdr3_aa: CASSFTEGNQHF
d_call: .
j_call: TRBJ1-5
clone_size: .
v_call: TRBV28

cdr3_nt: TGTGCCACCTCCGAGAGTGCCCCCCGGGGGTACAATGAGCAGTTCTTC
cdr3_aa: CATSESAPRGYNEQFF
d_call: .
j_call: TRBJ2-1
clone_size: once
v_call: TRBV2

cdr3_nt: TGTGCCAGCAGCTTAGGGATCGAGCAGTACTTC
cdr3_aa: CASSLGIEQYF
d_call: .
j_call: TRBJ2-7
clone_size: .
v_call: TRBV5-5

cdr3_nt: TGCGCCAGCAGCCAAGATACGGCAGGGGGCGGCGAAAAACTGTTTTTT
cdr3_aa: CASSQDTAGGGEKLFF
d_call: TRBD1
j_call: TRBJ1-4
clone_size: .
v_call: TRBV4-1

cdr3_nt: TGTGCCAGCCGGCCACGATGGGGCCACGAGCAGTACTTC
cdr3_aa: CASRPRWGHEQYF
d_call: .
j_call: TRBJ2-7
clone_size: .
v_call: TRBV6-6

cdr3_nt: TGTGCCAGCAGCAGGGGGACTAGCGGCAACTGGGGGACCCAGTACTTC
cdr3_aa: CASSRGTSGNWGTQYF
d_call: TRBD2
j_call: TRBJ2-5
clone_size: .
v_call: TRBV5-4

cdr3_nt: TGCGCCAGCAGCTTGGTGGCCGGTATGGTGCAGGTATCTACAGATACGCAGTATTTT
cdr3_aa: CASSLVAGMVQVSTDTQYF
d_call: .
j_call: TRBJ2-3
clone_size: .
v_call: TRBV5-1

cdr3_nt: TGTGCCAGCAGTGCAACTAGCGGGGAAGAGACCCAGTACTTC
cdr3_aa: CASSATSGEETQYF
d_call: TRBD2
j_call: TRBJ2-5
clone_size: .
v_call: TRBV25-1

cdr3_nt: TGTGCCAGCAGCTTGGGGACAGGGGCAGATACGCAGTATTTT
cdr3_aa: CASSLGTGADTQYF
d_call: TRBD1
j_call: TRBJ2-3
clone_size: .
v_call: TRBV5-6

cdr3_nt: TGTGCCAGCAGTGATCGACTAGCGGGAGAGACCAATGAGCAGTTCTTC
cdr3_aa: CASSDRLAGETNEQFF
d_call: TRBD2
j_call: TRBJ2-1
clone_size: .
v_call: TRBV6-4

cdr3_nt: TGTGCCAGCAGTTACTCGAGAGGGGACTATGGCTACACCTTC
cdr3_aa: CASSYSRGDYGYTF
d_call: .
j_call: TRBJ1-2
clone_size: few
v_call: TRBV6-5

cdr3_nt: TGTGCCAGTAGCCCGTCCCGGGACAGACCTTATAGCAATCAGCCCCAGCATTTT
cdr3_aa: CASSPSRDRPYSNQPQHF
d_call: TRBD1
j_call: TRBJ1-5
clone_size: .
v_call: TRBV19

cdr3_nt: TGTGCCGCACAGTCAAGCCGCTACGAGCAGTACTTC
cdr3_aa: CAAQSSRYEQYF
d_call: .
j_call: TRBJ2-7
clone_size: .
v_call: TRBV28

cdr3_nt: TGTGCCAGCAGTTTACCCGGACAGGCCCCGGCAACGAGCTCCTACAATGAGCAGTTCTTC
cdr3_aa: CASSLPGQAPATSSYNEQFF
d_call: TRBD1
j_call: TRBJ2-1
clone_size: .
v_call: TRBV28

cdr3_nt: TGTGCCAGCAGCTTTCCCGGGGGCAGAAACACTGAAGCTTTCTTT
cdr3_aa: CASSFPGGRNTEAFF
d_call: .
j_call: TRBJ1-1
clone_size: once
v_call: TRBV7-9

cdr3_nt: TGTGCCAGCAGCTTTAGGACTAGCGGGGGGAGCACAGATACGCAGTATTTT
cdr3_aa: CASSFRTSGGSTDTQYF
d_call: TRBD2
j_call: TRBJ2-3
clone_size: .
v_call: TRBV13

cdr3_nt: TGTGCCAGTAGTAAAGGAACACTAGCCAAAAACATTCAGTACTTC
cdr3_aa: CASSKGTLAKNIQYF
d_call: .
j_call: TRBJ2-4
clone_size: .
v_call: TRBV19

cdr3_nt: TGTGCCAGCAGCTTTGTGGACAGGGATCGCTATGGCTACACCTTC
cdr3_aa: CASSFVDRDRYGYTF
d_call: TRBD1
j_call: TRBJ1-2
clone_size: .
v_call: TRBV7-9

cdr3_nt: TGCGCCAGCAGCCCCAGGGGGCTTCTTTCCTACGAGCAGTACTTC
cdr3_aa: CASSPRGLLSYEQYF
d_call: TRBD1
j_call: TRBJ2-7
clone_size: .
v_call: TRBV4-1

cdr3_nt: TGTGCCAGCAGTTCACCCGAGGGTGGAAACACTGAAGCTTTCTTT
cdr3_aa: CASSSPEGGNTEAFF
d_call: .
j_call: TRBJ1-1
clone_size: .
v_call: TRBV6-5

cdr3_nt: TGCAGCAAGCGGGATTCGGCAGATACGCAGTATTTT
cdr3_aa: CSKRDSADTQYF
d_call: TRBD2
j_call: TRBJ2-3
clone_size: once
v_call: TRBV29-1

cdr3_nt: TGTGCCAGCAGCCGGAGGGGTAGCGGCTCCTACGAGCAGTACTTC
cdr3_aa: CASSRRGSGSYEQYF
d_call: .
j_call: TRBJ2-7
clone_size: .
v_call: TRBV4-2

cdr3_nt: TGTGCCAGCAGACCACAGGGGGCGCAGAATGGCTACACCTTC
cdr3_aa: CASRPQGAQNGYTF
d_call: TRBD1
j_call: TRBJ1-2
clone_size: .
v_call: TRBV7-4

cdr3_nt: TGTGCCAGTAGTATTTCTAGCGGTACGTTTCTCTACGAGCAGTACTTC
cdr3_aa: CASSISSGTFLYEQYF
d_call: TRBD2
j_call: TRBJ2-7
clone_size: .
v_call: TRBV19

cdr3_nt: TGTGCCAGCAGCTTAGGAGGGGAGCAGTTCTTC
cdr3_aa: CASSLGGEQFF
d_call: .
j_call: TRBJ2-1
clone_size: large
v_call: TRBV7-9

cdr3_nt: TGTGCCAGCAGTGAAGTTTGGGGATTCGAGCTGTTTTTT
cdr3_aa: CASSEVWGFELFF
d_call: .
j_call: TRBJ2-2
clone_size: .
v_call: TRBV6-1

cdr3_nt: TGCGCCAGCAGCCTACAACAGGGTTACGAGCAGTACTTC
cdr3_aa: CASSLQQGYEQYF
d_call: .
j_call: TRBJ2-7
clone_size: .
v_call: TRBV4-1

cdr3_nt: TGTGCCAGCAGCTTGGGATCGGTACGGGAGGACAATGAGCAGTTCTTC
cdr3_aa: CASSLGSVREDNEQFF
d_call: TRBD2
j_call: TRBJ2-1
clone_size: .
v_call: TRBV7-9

cdr3_nt: TGTGCCAGCAGCAAGGGGGGGACCGCCCCCTACGAGCAGTACTTC
cdr3_aa: CASSKGGTAPYEQYF
d_call: .
j_call: TRBJ2-7
clone_size: .
v_call: TRBV14

cdr3_nt: TGTGCCAGCAGTGAGGGGATGACTGTATACTACGAGCAGTACTTC
cdr3_aa: CASSEGMTVYYEQYF
d_call: .
j_call: TRBJ2-7
clone_size: .
v_call: TRBV6-1

cdr3_nt: TGTGCCAGCAGTCCTTCGGGAGAGCAGTACTTC
cdr3_aa: CASSPSGEQYF
d_call: .
j_call: TRBJ2-7
clone_size: .
v_call: TRBV11-3

cdr3_nt: TGTGCCAGCAGTTTCTTCGGGGGACAGGACTCCTACAATGAGCAGTTCTTC
cdr3_aa: CASSFFGGQDSYNEQFF
d_call: TRBD1
j_call: TRBJ2-1
clone_size: few
v_call: TRBV28

cdr3_nt: TGTGCCAGCAGTTACTTGAGAGTATCCGGGGAGCTGTTTTTT
cdr3_aa: CASSYLRVSGELFF
d_call: .
j_call: TRBJ2-2
clone_size: .
v_call: TRBV6-5

cdr3_nt: TGCGCCAGCAGCCGCGTCTTCTGGCTAGCTCCGAGAGAGCAGTACTTC
cdr3_aa: CASSRVFWLAPREQYF
d_call: .
j_call: TRBJ2-5
clone_size: .
v_call: TRBV4-1

cdr3_nt: TGTGCCAGCAGTGAGGGAGGGTATGACACAGATACGCAGTATTTT
cdr3_aa: CASSEGGYDTDTQYF
d_call: TRBD2
j_call: TRBJ2-3
clone_size: .
v_call: TRBV6-4

cdr3_nt: TGTGCTAGCAGCGTCACCGGTCCTCCCGAAGAGACCCAGTACTTC
cdr3_aa: CASSVTGPPEETQYF
d_call: .
j_call: TRBJ2-5
clone_size: few
v_call: TRBV7-7

cdr3_nt: TGTGCCAGCACGGGACCCAGGGGTCTGAAAGAGACCCAGTACTTC
cdr3_aa: CASTGPRGLKETQYF
d_call: .
j_call: TRBJ2-5
clone_size: .
v_call: TRBV21-1

cdr3_nt: TGTGCCAGCAGCCATACTAGCGGGCCTAACGGAGAGACCCAGTACTTC
cdr3_aa: CASSHTSGPNGETQYF
d_call: TRBD2
j_call: TRBJ2-5
clone_size: .
v_call: TRBV7-9

cdr3_nt: TGCGCCAGCAGCAGATGGACTAGCGGGGGATACAATGAGCAGTTCTTC
cdr3_aa: CASSRWTSGGYNEQFF
d_call: TRBD2
j_call: TRBJ2-1
clone_size: .
v_call: TRBV5-1

cdr3_nt: TGTGCCAGCAGCCCAGCCAGGGGAATTTATAGCAATCAGCCCCAGCATTTT
cdr3_aa: CASSPARGIYSNQPQHF
d_call: .
j_call: TRBJ1-5
clone_size: .
v_call: TRBV11-2

cdr3_nt: TGTGCCAGCAGTTTACTCCGACTCGGAGGGGACACTGAAGCTTTCTTT
cdr3_aa: CASSLLRLGGDTEAFF
d_call: .
j_call: TRBJ1-1
clone_size: .
v_call: TRBV28